This T cell receptor beta chain originates from a study of blood T cell repertoires in COVID-19 (dated by TCRdb to 2019 to 2021). Notes on the research overall: Samples covering the acute and convalescent phases of COVID-19 were provided by collaborators in the United States, Italy and Spain. The dataset comprised deeply sampled blood TCRbeta repertoires from subjects exposed to, actively infected with, or recovered from COVID-19. Samples came from the ongoing ImmuneRACE study (first 160 participants) plus 1,254 subjects from 6 global collaborators. Sample metadata almost always included a de-identified subject ID, COVID-19 status, age in years and sex. The prospective study material was composed of cDNA or gDNA derived from T cells, B-cell-depleted T cells, or PBMCs. HLA class I and class II types, where available, came from metadata supplied by the sample provider rather than from assay-based typing. The repertoires were released in a freely available public database intended as a resource for research on the immune response to SARS-CoV-2. Overall study outcomes, separate from this receptor: Clinical and demographic metadata were provided uncurated, with the amount varying by source and participant.

This clone was detected once. Its antigen remains undetermined. No base qualities exist here, and no much larger clone lies one base off it. The V end gives up 5 bases and the J end 1 base, leaving 7 bases in the junction not matched to a gene. The CDR1 and CDR2 encoded by the germline V gene (reference sequence) are PRHDT and FYEKMQ. The CDR3 numbers 15 residues from cysteine through phenylalanine. CDR3 DNA only is kept here, 45 bases in frame from base 1. Participants in the prospective study were enrolled through a virtual design, were aged about 18 to 89 years, and lived in 24 United States geographic areas. In the prospective study, participants were assigned to cohorts based on the clinical history participants reported in a screening survey and a study questionnaire. Each participant in the prospective study had whole blood, serum and a nasopharyngeal or oropharyngeal swab collected by mobile phlebotomists. Prospective study participants could optionally give additional blood draws and questionnaires over an approximately 2-month period. Prospective study blood samples were shipped either frozen or at room temperature before DNA extraction.

TCRbeta CDR3 regions were amplified from genomic DNA using the immunoSEQ Assay, a bias-controlled multiplex PCR. The original pipeline was this. Within the assay, amplification of reference gene primers was used to estimate how many nucleated cells each sample contained. Sequence reads were collapsed and filtered to measure the absolute abundance of every unique TCRbeta CDR3 rearrangement. For each sample, productive Simpson clonality was calculated by taking the square root of Simpson's diversity index across productive rearrangements. TCRdb limited this immuneACCESS table to in-frame rearrangements with V and J called. A share of clones is missing; checked studies link under half to unresolved V genes, and the rest is unexplained. That table furnishes V, J and clone size, whereas the DNA furnished D and trimming. Counted in this sample were 200,000 to 250,000 clones; 80% to 90% of them appeared once. The ten largest clones represent around a tenth of the sample.

The sequence was collected from a man aged 18 to 30 with acute COVID-19. This sequence uses TRBV13 and TRBJ2-7; the junction holds 8 bases that match TRBD1. The sequencing input was PBMCs or T cells enriched from blood (not recorded which). The CDR3 amino acid sequence is: CASSPEGQGSYEQYF. The DNA sequence follows: TGTGCCAGCAGCCCAGAAGGACAGGGTTCCTACGAGCAGTACTTC.